This TCR beta chain was profiled in a study of beta chain features in type 1 diabetes (dated by TCRdb to between 2017 and 2018). Background for the entire study: Mean age, gender distribution, total cell number and subset yield were not different between patients and healthy donors. A total of around 110,000,000 sorted cells were examined across all samples, and a strong correlation was observed between cell number per subset and RNA yield. In the study, recently diagnosed type 1 diabetes patients and matched healthy donors were compared on the TCRB repertoires of their sorted circulating CD4+ T cell subsets. Whereas all 30 or so donors provided naive and central memory subsets, regulatory and stem cell-like memory subsets were isolated from just 8 patients and roughly 8 healthy donors. Points the paper makes about the study in general: Because the HLA sub-analyses included only small numbers of individuals, any influence of HLA type on TCRB rearrangement was left unresolved. Naive, central memory and regulatory TCRB repertoires appeared more similar among patients than among healthy donors. At VDJ recombination sites, type 1 diabetes patients had fewer insertions and more deleted nucleotides, which implies abnormalities in thymic rearrangement. PCR might favor shorter templates, but patient and control samples were amplified and corrected together, so any skew would affect both groups equally. Sequencing cDNA rather than genomic DNA could over-represent highly expressing activated cells, although activation and CD3 levels did not differ between groups. A moderate but significant shortening of TCRB CDR3 length was observed in type 1 diabetes patients in all four CD4+ subsets.

The entire amount of isolated RNA was reverse transcribed using the High Capacity cDNA Reverse Transcription Kit, so the sequenced TCRB transcripts were expressed ones. Deep immunoSEQ sequencing was applied to naive, central memory and regulatory T cell samples, giving an average of approximately 3.8 million total reads per sample. Sorted cells were lysed in RLT buffer, and RNA was extracted using DNase-treated RNeasy Micro or Mini kits according to cell number. Each cell subset was processed separately to prevent cross-contamination, with patient and healthy donor samples processed together. The immunoSEQ multiplex PCR was used to amplify TCRB sequences from cDNA, yielding 87-bp fragments that span the CDR3 region. Sequencing of the amplicons was done on the Illumina HiSeq platform. As for the original processing: Synthetic template baselines were used to correct PCR bias computationally, reads within Hamming distance 2 were collapsed, and singletons that could not be merged were discarded. Reads were aligned to IMGT to assign V, D and J genes, CDR3 length, and insertions or deletions at six rearrangement sites. Within each subset, clonotype counts were normalized to the number of sorted cells before true diversity and Gini coefficients were calculated with the tcR R package. The overlap coefficient, calculated on TCRB nucleotide sequences, was used to quantify repertoire sharing. Entries here come from immuneACCESS through TCRdb and include only in-frame sequences with V and J called. Some clones fail to appear in such tables; in the studies checked, an unresolved V gene covers under half of the shortfall, and the cause of the remainder is unknown. V, J and clone size are those of that table, while D and trimming were read from the DNA. The table for this sample lists fewer than 55,000 clones; over 40% of them were counted only once. In total, the top ten clones hold roughly 1.4% of the sample.

Each donor gave one peripheral blood draw, averaging roughly 120 mL, which was collected into heparinised tubes. A BD FACSAria II and a panel including CD45RO, CCR7, CD25, CD127, CD95 and CD27 were used to sort naive, central memory, regulatory and stem cell-like memory CD4+ T cells. All sorted populations exceeded 95% purity. Right away, PBMCs were isolated by Lymphoprep density gradient centrifugation and were stained directly, with no culture step. Samples were stained and sorted in pairs, with one healthy donor and one patient per experiment, so that batch effects were minimized. With respect to this clone: The target of this receptor is not known. A read error may account for a junction end that differs from germline.

Reading the germline V gene gives CDR1 MNHNS and CDR2 SASEGT. Measured from the cysteine to the phenylalanine, the CDR3 is 12 residues long. Only the CDR3 DNA stays, 36 bases, in frame from base 1. Here the chain combines TRBV6-1 and TRBJ2-1; the D segment could be TRBD2, given 5 matching bases. Sequenced material: Tregs from blood. Sample cell subset or site, as interpreted from the label and publication: regulatory CD4+ T cells. This receptor was identified in a young man with type 1 diabetes. The DNA reads TGTGCCAGCAGTGATGGACTGGGAGAGCGGTTCTTC. It encodes CASSDGLGERFF.